This T cell receptor (beta chain) stems from a study of T cells in women clearing cervical HPV infection. On this clone: Sequencing ends 3 residues short of the CDR3 end; the germline J gene provides the rest.

CDR3 length equals 16 residues. J was trimmed by 5 bases and V by 0 bases; bases with no gene match: 8. Germline CDR1 is SGHRS and CDR2 is YFSETQ. TCRdb's table, derived via immunoSEQ multiplex PCR, lists solely in-frame clones and lacks some. The data show 40,000 to 55,000 clones, and the top ten clones hold approximately 1%. The sequencing input was blood buffy coat. J is TRBJ2-1 and V is TRBV5-1; 7 bases align to TRBD2. The clonotype originates from a woman between 18 and 75 years old with a cervical HPV16 infection that either progressed to CIN3+ or cleared (not recorded which). CDR3 residues: CASSLATGGPNNEQFF. Partial CDR3 DNA: TGCGCCAGCAGCTTGGCCACGGGGGGACCAAACAATGAG.